These 5 T cell receptor beta chains share one sample of origin, sequenced in a study of naive and memory T cell subsets. The beta constant-region primer was an equimolar mix of two oligonucleotides covering TRBC1 and TRBC2. TCRdb analysed the UMI-ligation and nested PCR reads with MiXCR anew, one entry per CDR3 protein. This table holds around 160,000 distinct CDR3 sequences, more than 15% found once. What was sequenced was naive CD4+ T cells from blood. The receptors shown here come from a human donor in good health.

The chain carries TRBV24-1 and TRBJ2-2, with 14 nucleotides matching TRBD2. V was clipped by 8 bases and J by 0 bases; unmatched bases: 4. CDR3 size: 17 residues. The germline V gene encodes CDR1 KGHDR and CDR2 SFDVKD. The CDR3 DNA is TGTGCCACCAATGGGACTAGCGGGAGAGCGAACACCGGGGAGCTGTTTTTT. It specifies CATNGTSGRANTGELFF.

V and J are TRBV25-1 and TRBJ1-1; 9 nucleotides line up with TRBD1. The CDR3 totals 15 residues. Looked up from germline, CDR1 is MGHDK and CDR2 is SYGVNS. Unmatched junction bases numbered 4, after V lost 4 bases and J lost 1 base. The CDR3 region has the DNA TGTGCCAGCAGTGGTGGGACAGGGTGGAACACTGAAGCTTTCTTT. Its translation is CASSGGTGWNTEAFF.

This clonotype was detected a few times. The genes are TRBV12-3 or TRBV12-4 and TRBJ2-4; 11 bases are a match to TRBD2. V was clipped by 6 bases and J by 0 bases; unmatched bases: 16. The CDR3 consists of 20 residues. The DNA of the CDR3 is TGTGCCAGCAGCCAGACCCCGGGACTAGCGGTACCGCTAGCCAAAAACATTCAGTACTTC. Translating gives CASSQTPGLAVPLAKNIQYF.

The chain recombines TRBV3-1 with TRBJ2-7; 9 positions match TRBD1. The germline gives CDR1 LGHDT, CDR2 YNNKEL (reference sequence). This CDR3 has 13 amino acids. The J segment lost 5 bases and the V segment lost 4 bases, leaving 3 bases of the junction unmatched. CDR3 protein: CASSRGTGHEQYF. As DNA, the CDR3 is TGTGCCAGCAGCCGAGGGACAGGGCACGAGCAGTACTTC.

The table lists this clonotype with a few counts. The chain combines TRBV20-1 with TRBJ2-3; 13 bases line up with TRBD2. This CDR3 comprises 17 residues. The V gene's germline CDR1 is DFQATT and CDR2 SNEGSKA (reference sequence). With 0 bases clipped from V and 6 bases from J, the junction kept 9 bases outside the gene matches. The CDR3 sequence is CSARDSRRTSGSDTQYF. The CDR3 nucleotides read TGCAGTGCTAGAGATAGCCGGCGGACTAGCGGGAGCGATACGCAGTATTTT.